The 9 T cell receptor beta chains listed next were all sequenced from one sample in a study of blood T cell repertoires in COVID-19. Only in-frame clones appear in the TCRdb table, and some are missing; sequencing was by immunoSEQ multiplex PCR. The profile shows about 250,000 clones, less than 90% of them singletons. The sequenced sample consisted of PBMCs or T cells enriched from blood (not recorded which). Every receptor here comes from a woman in her 50s who had recovered from COVID-19.

The rearrangement links TRBV7-6 to TRBJ2-5; TRBD2 matches at 15 bases. CDR3 length: 19 amino acids. V lost 1 base to trimming and J lost 3 bases; unmatched junction nucleotides: 9. From germline, CDR1 is SGHVS and CDR2 FNYEAQ. CDR3 sequence (DNA): TGTGCCAGCAGCTTAGGAGGACTAGCGGGAGGGCGTGGTGAAGAGACCCAGTACTTC. Protein product: CASSLGGLAGGRGEETQYF.

This clone was counted between two and nine times. The chain joins TRBV29-1 to TRBJ2-3, with D perhaps TRBD2 (5 bases). The V gene lost 4 bases and the J gene lost 6 bases, with 5 bases spanning the gap. Germline V lookup: CDR1 SQVTM, CDR2 ANQGSEA. The CDR3 has 10 amino acids. The CDR3 sequence: CSVAGDTQYF. The CDR3 DNA is TGCAGCGTTGCGGGGGATACGCAGTATTTT.

V usage is TRBV7-2 and J usage is TRBJ2-1; the match to TRBD2 covers 12 bases. Per the germline V gene, CDR1 is SGHTA and CDR2 is FQGNSA. The trim removed 5 bases at V and 8 bases at J, leaving 7 bases unmatched. The CDR3 is 15 residues long. The CDR3 DNA follows: TGTGCCAGCAGCCCACGGCTAGCGGGAGGGGATGAGCAGTTCTTC. This codes for CASSPRLAGGDEQFF.

This clone was recorded only once. The rearrangement joins TRBV7-8 to TRBJ1-1, with a weak D call TRBD1 (5 bases). The germline CDR1 and CDR2 sequences are SGHVS and FQNEAQ. The CDR3 covers 15 residues. The germline V and J ends were trimmed by 1 base and 5 bases, with 14 bases remaining between them. This CDR3 is CASSLERWGGTEAFF. In nucleotides, the CDR3 is TGTGCCAGCAGCTTAGAAAGGTGGGGGGGGACTGAAGCTTTCTTT.

The rearrangement joins TRBV9 to TRBJ1-3; 7 bases map to TRBD1. Germline V gene sequence: CDR1 SGDLS, CDR2 YYNGEE. The CDR3 extends over 16 amino acids. V shed 5 bases, J shed 1 base, and the junction held 9 bases outside the gene matches. In nucleotides, the CDR3 is TGTGCCAGCAGTCGAATACAGGGGTTATCTGGAAACACCATATATTTT. Translation gives CASSRIQGLSGNTIYF.

V gene TRBV14 combines with J gene TRBJ1-2, with D tentatively TRBD1 (6 bases). The CDR3 contains 16 residues. CDR1 and CDR2 from the germline V gene are SGHDN and FVKESK. Trimming pared 3 bases from V and 8 bases from J, leaving 22 bases between. CDR3 loop: CASSHKTGPALYGYTF. The CDR3 DNA reads as TGTGCCAGCAGCCATAAGACAGGCCCGGCGCTCTACGGCTACACCTTC.

As DNA, the CDR3 is TGTGCCTGGAGTGCCGGTCCAGGGGGCGACAATCAGCCCCAGCATTTT. Protein product: CAWSAGPGGDNQPQHF. The V and J genes are TRBV30 and TRBJ1-5; 8 nucleotides line up with TRBD1. Germline V gives CDR1 GTSNPN, CDR2 SVGIG (reference sequence). The CDR3 is 16 amino acids. V was clipped by 1 base and J by 3 bases; unmatched bases: 8. Combining the CDR3 with reference TRBV30 and TRBJ1-5 gives the whole variable domain SQTIHQWPATLVQPVGSPLSLECTVEGTSNPNLYWYRQAAGRGLQLLFYSVGIGQISSEVPQNLSASRPQDRQFILSSKKLLLSDSGFYLCAWSAGPGGDNQPQHFGDGTRLSIL.

CDR3 sequence (DNA): TGTGCCAGCAGTTTAGAGACAGGACTGGGCACCTTC. Encoded protein: CASSLETGLGTF. The chain links TRBV28 to TRBJ1-2, with D maybe TRBD1 (6 bases). The germline V gene has CDR1 MDHEN and CDR2 SYDVKM. Trimming left V 2 bases short and J 13 bases short, with 14 bases between. The CDR3 has 12 amino acids.

The chain links TRBV6-5 to TRBJ2-1; no clear D gene. This CDR3 has 15 amino acids. Germline lookup yields CDR1 MNHEY and CDR2 SVGAGI. The V gene lost 6 bases and the J gene lost 2 bases, with 14 bases spanning the gap. CDR3 coding DNA: TGTGCCAGCAGAGCACCGGTGGTGGCCTACAATGAGCAGTTCTTC. It specifies CASRAPVVAYNEQFF.